The sequence of this TCR beta chain was determined in a study of cytomegalovirus exposure and HLA in healthy donors. Study findings and constraints: Within a later analysis, the majority of CMV-associated TCR beta chains appeared HLA-restricted. Among TCR beta chains of equal frequency, HLA-associated ones were more clonally expanded in a later analysis.

Researchers ran the PCR with 60 Vbeta and 13 Jbeta primers. TCRdb keeps only in-frame clones here, not all; method: immunoSEQ multiplex PCR. The sample totals some 83,000 clones. Notes on this clone: The antigen is undetermined.

V lost 4 bases to trimming and J lost 7 bases, with 16 bases between them. Per the germline V gene, CDR1 is MGHRA and CDR2 is YSYEKL. This CDR3 has 15 residues. Nominal health characterized the donors when sampled, though unrecorded immune exposures were likely. Sequenced sample: PBMCs. The chain joins TRBV4-1 to TRBJ1-4, with D hard to call. This receptor was identified in a woman between 25 and 40 years old in good health and CMV-seronegative. In DNA form, the CDR3 reads TGCGCCAGCAGCCGCGGGATGGAAAGGCGTGAAAAACTGTTTTTT. Protein sequence: CASSRGMERREKLFF.